The 29 T cell receptor beta chains given below trace back to one sample, sequenced in a study of blood T cell repertoires in COVID-19 (dated by TCRdb to between 2020 and 2021). Receptor libraries were prepared by the immunoSEQ multiplex PCR assay. The table was pulled from immuneACCESS by TCRdb, which kept in-frame rearrangements only. Such tables lose some clones; where checked, under half of the loss comes from unresolved V genes, and the rest has no known cause. The sample table contains under 60,000 clones; only one count was recorded for approximately 82% of them. The ten largest clones take up 3.5% of the sample. Sequencing was carried out using peripheral blood. The receptors were sampled from a man between 60 and 75 years old with acute or convalescent COVID-19.

The V and J genes are TRBV27 and TRBJ1-2, with no clear D. This CDR3 contains 14 residues. Trimming cost V 8 bases and J 2 bases, with 15 bases left between them. Germline assignment: CDR1 MNHEY and CDR2 SMNVEV (reference sequence). The chain's CDR3 is CASSRLGGNYGYTF. The CDR3 DNA reads as TGTGCCAGCTCGCGACTGGGAGGGAACTATGGCTACACCTTC.

The CDR3 DNA reads TGCGCCAGCACCGACAGGGGGCGCGGAGCTTTCTTT. Its protein product is CASTDRGRGAFF. The rearrangement joins TRBV10-1 to TRBJ1-1; 10 nucleotides match TRBD1. The V gene end was trimmed by 7 bases and the J gene end by 10 bases; junction bases not matched to a gene: 6. Germline assignment: CDR1 WNHNN and CDR2 SYGVQD (reference sequence). There are 12 residues in the CDR3.

CDR3 nucleotide sequence: TGCAGCGTTGCCCGGGGGGCCAAGGGTGAGCAGTTCTTC. It encodes CSVARGAKGEQFF. The chain has TRBV29-1 and TRBJ2-1, with D maybe TRBD2 (7 bases). The germline CDR1 and CDR2 sequences are SQVTM and ANQGSEA. V dropped 4 bases and J dropped 9 bases, with 16 bases sitting between them. This CDR3 region has 13 residues.

This clone has just one count. The gene calls are TRBV29-1 and TRBJ2-3, with unresolved D. Deletions cut 8 bases from V and 2 bases from J, with 14 bases between. The CDR3 runs to 13 residues. The germline CDR1 and CDR2 sequences are SQVTM and ANQGSEA. The CDR3 here is CSLRSPSTDTQYF. CDR3 sequence (DNA): TGCAGCTTGAGGTCACCATCCACAGATACGCAGTATTTT.

This chain uses TRBV5-1 with TRBJ1-1; 9 positions match TRBD1. The CDR3 contains 16 residues. The V gene end was trimmed by 4 bases and the J gene end by 1 base; junction bases not matched to a gene: 8. Germline V gene data show CDR1 as SGHRS and CDR2 as YFSETQ. The CDR3 DNA reads TGCGCCAGCAGCCCGAACTGGGGACAGGGGAACACTGAAGCTTTCTTT. Protein: CASSPNWGQGNTEAFF.

The chain employs TRBV28 and TRBJ2-3, with 10 bases identical to TRBD1. Germline V gene lookup returns CDR1 MDHEN and CDR2 SYDVKM. Trimming removed 7 bases from V and 8 bases from J; junction bases left unmatched: 6. This CDR3 region has 13 residues. This CDR3 reads CASISTGGGTQYF. CDR3 DNA: TGTGCCAGCATCTCGACAGGGGGCGGTACGCAGTATTTT.

For this clone: Other DNA sequences in the sample encode the same CDR3. The chain combines TRBV7-2 with TRBJ1-3, with a weak D call TRBD1 (5 bases). V was trimmed by 3 bases and J by 4 bases, leaving 13 bases between them. Per germline, CDR1 SGHTA and CDR2 FQGNSA. The CDR3 contains 15 residues. Written as DNA, the CDR3 is TGTGCCAGCAGCTTGGGGGGGGGTGGAGGAAACACCATATATTTT. It specifies CASSLGGGGGNTIYF.

In its sample, this clone was seen a few times. The chain combines TRBV15 with TRBJ1-2; tentative D call: TRBD1 (5 bases). CDR1 and CDR2 (germline): LNHNV, YYDKDF (reference sequence). There are 15 residues in the CDR3. Trimming took 0 bases from V and 6 from J, leaving 14 bases between them. DNA for the CDR3: TGTGCCACCAGCAGAGATCCAGGGAGGGTCGATGGCTACACCTTC. Translated: CATSRDPGRVDGYTF.

The chain combines TRBV2 with TRBJ1-3, with 9 positions matching TRBD1. The CDR3 has 17 residues. J was trimmed by 0 bases and V by 7 bases; bases with no gene match: 10. Germline CDR1 and CDR2: SNHLY and FYNNEI. CDR3 sequence (DNA): TGTGCCAGCACCCCAATACAGGGGGCCAACTCTGGAAACACCATATATTTT. Translating it yields CASTPIQGANSGNTIYF.

This clone was seen only a few times. This sequence joins TRBV21-1 and TRBJ1-1; TRBD1, as called in the table, went unchecked against the DNA. TRBV21-1 is described as a pseudogene. This CDR3 region has 13 residues. The CDR3 region is CASSTDMNTEAFF. CDR3 DNA: TGTGCCAGCAGCACAGACATGAACACTGAAGCTTTCTTT.

As regards this clone: Its ends do not fully match the called genes, so a read error is possible. The CDR3 nucleotides are TGCGCCAGCAGCCAAGGTGTTCTTAACACCGGGGAGCTGTCTTTT. This sequence encodes CASSQGVLNTGELSF. The gene calls are TRBV4-1 and TRBJ2-2, with D perhaps matching TRBD2 (5 bases). The germline V gene has CDR1 MGHRA and CDR2 YSYEKL. The CDR3 consists of 15 residues.

This clone has only a few counts. V and J are TRBV7-8 and TRBJ1-1; TRBD1 is a possible D gene (5 bases). V was shortened by 5 bases and J by 3 bases, with 10 bases between the two germline ends. This CDR3 is 13 amino acids long. Looked up from germline, CDR1 is SGHVS and CDR2 is FQNEAQ. The CDR3 nucleotides are TGTGCCAGCAGCCAACAGGAGTACACTGAAGCTTTCTTT. Translated, it gives CASSQQEYTEAFF.

This rearrangement joins TRBV21-1 to TRBJ2-3; the D call of TRBD2 is as the table states it, not checked on the DNA. TRBV21-1 is an annotated pseudogene. CDR3 size: 20 residues. The CDR3 coding sequence is TGTGCCAGCAGCAAAGTATGGAGCGGGGGGGACCTCTCTGGCACAGATACGCAGTATTTT. Translating it yields CASSKVWSGGDLSGTDTQYF.

This clone was counted only a few times. This sequence joins TRBV7-9 and TRBJ2-3, with TRBD2 matching 9 bases. The V and J ends lost 4 bases and 2 bases, in that order; junction bases with no gene match: 4. Looked up from germline, CDR1 is SEHNR and CDR2 is FQNEAQ (reference sequence). The CDR3 runs to 15 residues. This CDR3 is CASSSLAGPTDTQYF. In nucleotides, the CDR3 is TGTGCCAGCAGCTCCCTAGCGGGGCCCACAGATACGCAGTATTTT.

This rearrangement joins TRBV6-1 to TRBJ1-1; 10 bases fit TRBD1. Germline V gene data show CDR1 as MNHNS and CDR2 as SASEGT. V dropped 1 base and J dropped 3; count of bases not matched to a gene: 5. The CDR3 is 16 amino acids. The CDR3 bases are TGTGCCAGCAGTGAAGTCCCGGGACAGGGGTACACTGAAGCTTTCTTT. Protein: CASSEVPGQGYTEAFF.

The chain recombines TRBV5-1 with TRBJ1-1; possibly TRBD1 for D (5 bases). The CDR3 runs to 16 residues. Germline V lookup: CDR1 SGHRS, CDR2 YFSETQ. Trimming cost V 4 bases and J 4 bases, with 20 bases left between them. The CDR3 sequence is CASSLGVGAIGTEAFF. In DNA, the CDR3 is TGCGCCAGCAGCCTTGGAGTTGGGGCAATCGGCACTGAAGCTTTCTTT.

The chain employs TRBV5-1 and TRBJ2-1; 9 bases agree with TRBD2. Germline V gives CDR1 SGHRS, CDR2 YFSETQ. The CDR3 is made up of 18 amino acids. Losses at the gene ends were 0 bases for V and 4 bases for J; bases not matched to a gene: 11. The CDR3 region has the DNA TGCGCCAGCAGCTTGGCCGGAGCGGGGGGCGTTCCTTACAATGAGCAGTTCTTC. Translation gives CASSLAGAGGVPYNEQFF.

The rearrangement links TRBV5-1 to TRBJ1-2; D not resolved. V shed 0 bases and J shed 6 bases, with 15 bases lying between them. The CDR3 loop spans 15 amino acids. Germline assignment: CDR1 SGHRS and CDR2 YFSETQ. As DNA, the CDR3 is TGCGCCAGCAGCTTGGGGCAGCGTGTATTCGATGGCTACACCTTC. Translated: CASSLGQRVFDGYTF.

The chain links TRBV5-6 to TRBJ2-2, with 7 bases matching TRBD1. J gave up 5 bases and V 5 bases, and 9 bases lay outside the gene matches. This CDR3 has 15 residues. The germline CDR1 and CDR2 sequences are SGHDT and YYEEEE. CDR3 DNA sequence: TGTGCCAGCAGTTTACCGGGACAGTTAACCGGGGAGCTGTTTTTT. It encodes CASSLPGQLTGELFF.

This clone was seen a few times. This rearrangement joins TRBV6-1 to TRBJ2-7; 11 bases fit TRBD2. The J segment lost 3 bases and the V segment lost 0 bases, leaving 7 bases of the junction unmatched. CDR1 is MNHNS, CDR2 SASEGT, per germline. The length of the CDR3 is 17 residues. In nucleotides, the CDR3 is TGTGCCAGCAGTGAAGCTCTAGCGGGGGGACTATACTACGAGCAGTACTTC. Amino acid sequence: CASSEALAGGLYYEQYF.

The genes are TRBV18 and TRBJ1-6; 8 bases are a match to TRBD1. The CDR3 has 15 amino acids. Trimming cost V 5 bases and J 4 bases; bases outside gene matches: 4. Germline-derived CDR1 and CDR2 are KGHSH and LQKENI. For the CDR3, the DNA is TGTGCCAGCTCAACGACAGGGGATTATAATTCACCCCTCCACTTT. Amino acid sequence: CASSTTGDYNSPLHF.

The genes are TRBV14 and TRBJ1-2, with D possibly being TRBD1 (5 bases). The CDR3 totals 16 residues. The V end lost 4 bases, the J end lost 5 bases, and 20 bases lay between the germline ends. The germline V gene has CDR1 SGHDN and CDR2 FVKESK. The CDR3 region is CASSPPSPFRGYGYTF. DNA for the CDR3: TGTGCCAGCAGCCCCCCGTCCCCCTTTAGGGGATATGGCTACACCTTC.

This sequence joins TRBV7-2 and TRBJ2-2, with TRBD1 matching 9 bases. The CDR3 covers 17 residues. The germline gives CDR1 SGHTA, CDR2 FQGNSA. V lost 2 bases to trimming and J lost 5 bases; unmatched junction nucleotides: 9. The CDR3 DNA follows: TGTGCCAGCAGCTTATTCTCACAGGGGGCGTCTACCGGGGAGCTGTTTTTT. This encodes CASSLFSQGASTGELFF.

V gene TRBV24-1 combines with J gene TRBJ2-2, with 8 nucleotides matching TRBD1. Per the germline V gene, CDR1 is KGHDR and CDR2 is SFDVKD. The CDR3 is made up of 17 amino acids. The junction had 13 bases not matched to a gene; V was cut back by 6 bases and J by 5 bases. The CDR3 spells CATSNRQGPPVTGELFF. The CDR3 DNA is TGTGCCACCAGTAATCGACAGGGGCCGCCTGTTACCGGGGAGCTGTTTTTT.

This chain uses TRBV2 with TRBJ2-5; D may be TRBD2 (5 bases). Looked up from germline, CDR1 is SNHLY and CDR2 is FYNNEI. V lost 4 bases to trimming and J lost 0 bases, with 9 bases between them. The CDR3 length is 14 residues. The CDR3 reads CASSARGYQETQYF. In DNA, the CDR3 is TGTGCCAGCAGTGCCCGGGGTTACCAAGAGACCCAGTACTTC.

V usage is TRBV4-2 and J usage is TRBJ2-7; TRBD2 is a possible D gene (7 bases). The V gene's germline CDR1 is LGHNA and CDR2 YNFKEQ. The CDR3 extends over 15 amino acids. Trimming took 0 bases from V and 5 from J, leaving 14 bases between them. This chain's CDR3 is CASSQDGGGRDEQYF. DNA of the CDR3: TGTGCCAGCAGCCAAGACGGCGGGGGCCGGGACGAGCAGTACTTC.

V and J are TRBV5-1 and TRBJ2-1; 8 positions agree with TRBD2. The CDR3 is 16 residues long. Germline-derived CDR1 and CDR2 are SGHRS and YFSETQ. The J segment lost 0 bases and the V segment lost 4 bases, leaving 6 bases of the junction unmatched. The CDR3 spells CASSLTSGSSYNEQFF. In nucleotides, the CDR3 is TGCGCCAGCAGCCTTACTAGCGGTAGCTCCTACAATGAGCAGTTCTTC.

This chain links TRBV18 with TRBJ2-6; TRBD2 matches 8 bases. Trimming cost V 3 bases and J 2 bases; bases outside gene matches: 18. Per germline, CDR1 KGHSH and CDR2 LQKENI. The CDR3 totals 21 residues. The DNA for the CDR3 is TGTGCCAGCTCACCGATATCGGCTAGCGGGTCGTACGTTACTGGGGCCAACGTCCTGACTTTC. Translation: CASSPISASGSYVTGANVLTF.

The rearrangement uses TRBV6-5 and TRBJ2-3; TRBD2 might be the D (5 bases). With 0 bases removed from V and 4 bases from J, the gap between germline ends came to 8 bases. The CDR3 runs to 14 residues. Germline lookup yields CDR1 MNHEY and CDR2 SVGAGI. CDR3 sequence (DNA): TGTGCCAGCAGTTACTCCGACGGGGCAGATACGCAGTATTTT. Its translation: CASSYSDGADTQYF.